The rows below give T cell receptor beta chains drawn from one sample of a study of vaccination effects on CD4 cells after COVID-19. No antigen has been assigned to these receptors. The method was immunoSEQ multiplex PCR; TCRdb's version includes in-frame clones alone and lacks a portion of them. The sample has 45,000 to 60,000 clones, 76% seen once. The sample here was CD4+ T cells from PBMCs cultured without peptide, taken before COVID-19 vaccination. These receptor sequences come from a human donor who had a prior SARS-CoV-2 infection. The CDR3 runs from the conserved cysteine through the conserved F or W. The order of the fields is clone size, V gene, CDR3 protein. The size field is filled for only some rows; it gives once, few, many or a size class.

size: .
V: TRBV14
CDR3: CASSQGGTSGRYYEQYF

size: .
V: TRBV11-2
CDR3: CASSSIAGWGSYEQYF

size: .
V: TRBV6-1
CDR3: CASSEGGQNEKLFF

size: .
V: TRBV2
CDR3: CATLRTGGKGEQYF

size: .
V: TRBV12-3/TRBV12-4
CDR3: CASSFRVPLEAFF

size: .
V: TRBV6-5
CDR3: CARQQGGETQYF

size: .
V: TRBV6-5
CDR3: CASSYDDRGEKLFF

size: few
V: TRBV27
CDR3: CASSSNRGRGYTF

size: .
V: TRBV3-1/TRBV3-2
CDR3: CASSQMDIQYF

size: few
V: TRBV4-3
CDR3: CASSQGQGVVEQFF

size: .
V: TRBV19
CDR3: CASSIRYGYTF

size: .
V: TRBV2
CDR3: CASSTGGPRSQPQHF

size: .
V: TRBV27
CDR3: CASSLYPLVAGKTDTQYF

size: .
V: TRBV9
CDR3: CASSVGGGDTIYF

size: few
V: TRBV3-1/TRBV3-2
CDR3: CASSQYLNEKLFF

size: .
V: TRBV19
CDR3: CASSIRTGTDTQYF

size: .
V: TRBV3-1/TRBV3-2
CDR3: CASRLQGVPNSPLHF